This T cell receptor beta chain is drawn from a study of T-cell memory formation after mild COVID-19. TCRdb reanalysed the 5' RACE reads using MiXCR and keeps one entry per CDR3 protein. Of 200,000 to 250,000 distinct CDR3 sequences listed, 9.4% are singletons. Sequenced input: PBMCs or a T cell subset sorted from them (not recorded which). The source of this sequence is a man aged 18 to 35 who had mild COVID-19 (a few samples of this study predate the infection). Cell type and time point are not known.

The DNA for the CDR3 is TGTGCCAGCAGCTTAGTAGGGTGGGACAGAAATTCACCCCTCCACTTT. It is translated as CASSLVGWDRNSPLHF. V is TRBV7-2 and J is TRBJ1-6, with 7 nucleotides matching TRBD1. Per the germline V gene, CDR1 is SGHTA and CDR2 is FQGNSA. After removal of 1 base from V and 7 bases from J, the junction contained 7 bases not matched to a gene. This CDR3 is built from 16 residues.